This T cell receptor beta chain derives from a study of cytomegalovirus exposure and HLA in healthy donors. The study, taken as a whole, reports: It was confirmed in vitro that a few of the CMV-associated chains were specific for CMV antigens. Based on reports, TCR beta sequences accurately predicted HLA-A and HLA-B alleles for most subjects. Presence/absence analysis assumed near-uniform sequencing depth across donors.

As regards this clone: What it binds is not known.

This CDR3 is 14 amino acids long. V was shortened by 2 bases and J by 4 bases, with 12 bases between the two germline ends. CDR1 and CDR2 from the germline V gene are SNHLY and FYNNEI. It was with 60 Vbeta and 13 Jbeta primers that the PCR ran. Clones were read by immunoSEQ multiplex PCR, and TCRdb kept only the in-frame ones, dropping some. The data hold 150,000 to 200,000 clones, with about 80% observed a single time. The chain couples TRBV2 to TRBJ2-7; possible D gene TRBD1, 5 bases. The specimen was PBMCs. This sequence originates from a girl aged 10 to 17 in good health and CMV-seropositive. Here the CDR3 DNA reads TGTGCCAGCAGTGAACAGGGTGCCTTATACGAGCAGTACTTC. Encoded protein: CASSEQGALYEQYF.